These 20 T cell receptor beta chains came from one sample sequenced in a study of cytomegalovirus exposure and HLA in healthy donors. The PCR employed 60 Vbeta primers together with 13 Jbeta primers. The method was immunoSEQ multiplex PCR; TCRdb's version includes in-frame clones alone and lacks a portion of them. The repertoire holds about 150,000 clones, approximately 80% seen once, with about 6.4% in the top ten. Sequenced: PBMCs. The receptors come from a woman aged 50 to 60 in good health and CMV-seropositive.

This clone appeared once. The chain is built from TRBV5-8 and TRBJ1-4; weak D call: TRBD1 (6 bases). CDR3 length: 13 amino acids. Per the germline V gene, CDR1 is SGHTS and CDR2 is YDEGEE. The V gene lost 2 bases and the J gene lost 11 bases, with 13 bases spanning the gap. Here the CDR3 reads CASSLRGSRKLFF. In nucleotides, the CDR3 is TGTGCCAGCAGCTTAAGGGGGAGTAGGAAACTGTTTTTT.

This clone was found once. The rearrangement joins TRBV12-5 to TRBJ2-7; D is ambiguous. Trimming removed 7 bases from V and 1 base from J, with 14 bases in between. Germline CDR1 reads LGHNT; CDR2 reads FRNRAP. The CDR3 is made up of 14 amino acids. The CDR3 reads CASVYSGSSYEQYF. CDR3 bases: TGTGCTAGTGTTTACAGTGGCAGTTCCTACGAGCAGTACTTC.

This clone was detected only a few times. V usage is TRBV30 and J usage is TRBJ1-5; D remains ambiguous. This CDR3 comprises 14 residues. V dropped 3 bases and J dropped 4 bases, with 13 bases sitting between them. Looked up from germline, CDR1 is GTSNPN and CDR2 is SVGIG (reference sequence). Here the CDR3 reads CAWREDGVNQPQHF. The CDR3 DNA reads TGTGCCTGGAGGGAGGACGGTGTGAATCAGCCCCAGCATTTT.

This clone was counted a single time. V usage is TRBV13 and J usage is TRBJ2-3; 10 positions match TRBD2. V gave up 6 bases and J gave up 4 bases; unmatched junction bases: 16. This CDR3 is built from 18 residues. From germline, CDR1 is PRHDT and CDR2 FYEKMQ (reference sequence). CDR3 protein: CASRASGGYHRPSDTQYF. CDR3 in DNA: TGTGCCAGCAGGGCTAGCGGGGGCTATCACAGGCCTTCAGATACGCAGTATTTT.

The chain recombines TRBV21-1 with TRBJ2-7; TRBD2 is the table's D call, not checked against the DNA. TRBV21-1 is recorded as a pseudogene. This CDR3 is built from 15 residues. CDR3 sequence (DNA): TGTGCCAGCAGCAAATGGAGGGACGTATACTACGAGCAGTACTTC. It specifies CASSKWRDVYYEQYF.

This sequence joins TRBV29-1 and TRBJ2-3; TRBD2 matches at 9 bases. Losses at the gene ends were 3 bases for V and 1 base for J; bases not matched to a gene: 5. CDR1 is SQVTM, CDR2 ANQGSEA, per germline. The length of the CDR3 is 15 residues. The CDR3 nucleotides are TGCAGCGTTGAGGGGGTAGCGGGGGGCACAGATACGCAGTATTTT. This gives the protein CSVEGVAGGTDTQYF.

The V gene is TRBV19, the J gene TRBJ2-3, with a possible D match to TRBD2 (7 bases). Trimming took off 5 bases at V and 7 bases at J, with 13 bases between the two ends. The CDR3 consists of 13 residues. Germline CDR1 is LNHDA and CDR2 is SQIVND (reference sequence). CDR3 coding DNA: TGTGCCAGTAGTGGAGGGGGGGAGAATACGCAGTATTTT. Its protein product is CASSGGGENTQYF. Full variable domain (missing parts from reference TRBV19 and TRBJ2-3): DGGITQSPKYLFRKEGQNVTLSCEQNLNHDAMYWYRQDPGQGLRLIYYSQIVNDFQKGDIAEGYSVSREKKESFPLTVTSAQKNPTAFYLCASSGGGENTQYFGPGTRLTVL.

The chain couples TRBV4-1 to TRBJ1-1, with 10 bases that match TRBD1. CDR1 is MGHRA, CDR2 YSYEKL, per germline. The CDR3 covers 15 residues. Trimming removed 4 bases from V and 4 bases from J; junction bases left unmatched: 6. The CDR3 here is CASSLARDRGTEAFF. The CDR3 DNA follows: TGCGCCAGCAGCCTAGCTAGGGACAGGGGCACTGAAGCTTTCTTT.

The rearrangement uses TRBV5-1 and TRBJ2-7; 10 nucleotides agree with TRBD1. CDR3 size: 16 residues. V lost 0 bases and J lost 0; bases outside the gene matches: 3. Germline values: CDR1 SGHRS, CDR2 YFSETQ. In DNA, the CDR3 is TGCGCCAGCAGCTTGGGGGGGACAGGGGTCTCCTACGAGCAGTACTTC. Translation: CASSLGGTGVSYEQYF.

The gene calls are TRBV30 and TRBJ1-5; D is possibly TRBD1 (5 bases). This CDR3 has 14 residues. Germline V gives CDR1 GTSNPN, CDR2 SVGIG (reference sequence). Trimming stripped 2 bases from V and 4 bases from J, with 12 bases between. The CDR3 region has the DNA TGTGCCTGGAGTCAGGGCGGAGGGAATCAGCCCCAGCATTTT. Protein: CAWSQGGGNQPQHF.

CDR3 bases: TGCAGCGCCGTTTATCGGGGTTACAATGAGCAGTTCTTC. This gives the protein CSAVYRGYNEQFF. This rearrangement joins TRBV29-1 to TRBJ2-1; TRBD2 is a possible D gene (5 bases). The CDR3 loop spans 13 amino acids. Germline CDR1 SQVTM, CDR2 ANQGSEA. Trimming stripped 7 bases from V and 4 bases from J, with 14 bases between.

This clone was recorded once. V is TRBV4-1 and J is TRBJ2-1; TRBD2 matches 8 bases. The CDR3 loop spans 15 amino acids. Germline assignment: CDR1 MGHRA and CDR2 YSYEKL. The J segment lost 7 bases and the V segment lost 1 base, leaving 6 bases of the junction unmatched. The CDR3 DNA is TGCGCCAGCAGCCAAGTAGAAGCGGGAGTTAATGAGCAGTTCTTC. It encodes CASSQVEAGVNEQFF.

This clone was counted a single time. The rearrangement links TRBV30 to TRBJ2-1; D is perhaps TRBD1 (7 bases). The CDR3 totals 12 residues. Germline V gives CDR1 GTSNPN, CDR2 SVGIG (reference sequence). Trimming removed 3 bases from V and 6 bases from J, with 9 bases in between. The CDR3 reads CAWRQGGNEQFF. In DNA, the CDR3 is TGTGCCTGGAGGCAGGGGGGCAATGAGCAGTTCTTC.

The chain links TRBV7-9 to TRBJ1-3; D call uncertain. CDR1 and CDR2 from the germline V gene are SEHNR and FQNEAQ (reference sequence). There are 15 residues in the CDR3. V was clipped by 1 base and J by 0 bases, with 7 bases between them. The CDR3 spells CASSLEVASGNTIYF. CDR3 sequence (DNA): TGTGCCAGCAGCTTAGAAGTGGCCTCTGGAAACACCATATATTTT.

CDR3 in amino acids: CASSYPGQGNEKLFF. CDR3 coding DNA: TGTGCCAGCAGTTACCCGGGACAGGGGAATGAAAAACTGTTTTTT. V usage is TRBV6-5 and J usage is TRBJ1-4, with 10 bases fitting TRBD1. V dropped 2 bases and J dropped 5; count of bases not matched to a gene: 2. Per germline, CDR1 MNHEY and CDR2 SVGAGI. There are 15 residues in the CDR3.

J is TRBJ1-1 and V is TRBV18; no definite D call. Trimming removed 4 bases at V and 3 bases at J, with 9 bases between. The CDR3 has 13 residues. CDR1 is KGHSH and CDR2 is LQKENI in the germline V gene. The CDR3 region has the DNA TGTGCCAGCTCACAAGCGCGAGACACTGAAGCTTTCTTT. Amino acids: CASSQARDTEAFF. The full variable domain, with the rest looked up from reference TRBV18 and TRBJ1-1, is NAGVMQNPRHLVRRRGQEARLRCSPMKGHSHVYWYRQLPEEGLKFMVYLQKENIIDESGMPKERFSAEFPKEGPSILRIQQVVRGDSAAYFCASSQARDTEAFFGQGTRLTVV.

This clone appeared a single time. V usage is TRBV6-5 and J usage is TRBJ1-2, with 8 bases lining up with TRBD1. Germline CDR1 and CDR2: MNHEY and SVGAGI. The CDR3 loop spans 13 amino acids. V lost 6 bases and J lost 8; bases outside the gene matches: 8. The CDR3 sequence is CASSSQGALGYTF. The CDR3 DNA reads as TGTGCCAGCAGCTCCCAGGGGGCTTTGGGCTACACCTTC.

The chain combines TRBV9 with TRBJ1-6; perhaps TRBD1 as D (5 bases). The CDR3 extends over 16 amino acids. Germline CDR1 reads SGDLS; CDR2 reads YYNGEE. The V end lost 8 bases, the J end lost 4 bases, and 19 bases lay between the germline ends. Here the CDR3 DNA reads TGTGCCAGTGGCGACGGAGGGGAACTTTATAATTCACCCCTCCACTTT. Amino acids: CASGDGGELYNSPLHF. The full variable domain, in which reference TRBV9 and TRBJ1-6 provide the parts outside the CDR3, is DSGVTQTPKHLITATGQRVTLRCSPRSGDLSVYWYQQSLDQGLQFLIQYYNGEERAKGNILERFSAQQFPDLHSELNLSSLELGDSALYFCASGDGGELYNSPLHFGNGTRLTVT.

In this sample, this clone turned up a few times. This rearrangement joins TRBV7-6 to TRBJ2-1; 7 nucleotides match TRBD2. The CDR3 contains 15 residues. V was clipped by 0 bases and J by 1 base; unmatched bases: 0. The germline V gene encodes CDR1 SGHVS and CDR2 FNYEAQ. CDR3 loop: CASSLAAGSYNEQFF. For the CDR3, the DNA is TGTGCCAGCAGCTTAGCAGCGGGGTCCTACAATGAGCAGTTCTTC.

The V call is TRBV5-1, the J call TRBJ2-3; possibly TRBD2 for D (6 bases). Germline CDR1 and CDR2: SGHRS and YFSETQ. Trimming took 4 bases from V and 6 from J, leaving 15 bases between them. The CDR3 is 14 amino acids. The CDR3 here is CASSGGTRGDTQYF. CDR3 nucleotides: TGCGCCAGCAGCGGCGGGACCCGCGGCGATACGCAGTATTTT.